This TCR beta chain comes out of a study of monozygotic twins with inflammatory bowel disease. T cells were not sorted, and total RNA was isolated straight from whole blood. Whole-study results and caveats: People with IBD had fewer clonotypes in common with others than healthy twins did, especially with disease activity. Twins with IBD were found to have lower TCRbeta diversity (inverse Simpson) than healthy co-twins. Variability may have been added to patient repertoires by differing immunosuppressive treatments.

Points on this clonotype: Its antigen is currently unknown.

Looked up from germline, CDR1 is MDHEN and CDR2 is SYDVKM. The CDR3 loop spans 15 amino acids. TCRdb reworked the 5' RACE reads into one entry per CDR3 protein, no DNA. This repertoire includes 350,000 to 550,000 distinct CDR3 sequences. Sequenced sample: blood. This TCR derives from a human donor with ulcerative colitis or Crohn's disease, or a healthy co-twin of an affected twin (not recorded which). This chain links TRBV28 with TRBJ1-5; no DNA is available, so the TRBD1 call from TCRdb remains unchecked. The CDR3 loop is CASSVHDRGPQPQHF. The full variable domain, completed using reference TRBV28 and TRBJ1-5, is DVKVTQSSRYLVKRTGEKVFLECVQDMDHENMFWYRQDPGLGLRLIYFSYDVKMKEKGDIPEGYSVSREKKERFSLILESASTNQTSMYLCASSVHDRGPQPQHFGDGTRLSIL.